This passage covers 23 T cell receptor beta chains from one sample sequenced in a study of Ad26.COV2.S vaccination and SARS-CoV-2 variants. Generated by immunoSEQ multiplex PCR, the TCRdb table keeps only in-frame clones and is missing some. The data hold approximately 150,000 clones, with about nine tenths observed a single time. Here the sequenced sample was peripheral blood, taken after recovery from COVID-19. Receptor source: a human donor who had recovered from COVID-19.

V and J are TRBV6-6 and TRBJ2-5, with D perhaps TRBD2 (6 bases). The CDR3 sequence is 14 residues long. Trimming shortened V by 1 base and J by 3 bases, and 9 bases separated the two germline ends. Germline V gives CDR1 MNHNY, CDR2 SVGAGI (reference sequence). The CDR3 bases are TGTGCCAGCAGTTACTTGGGCGGGGAAGAGACCCAGTACTTC. This codes for CASSYLGGEETQYF.

The genes are TRBV19 and TRBJ1-2; tentatively, D is TRBD1 (6 bases). V lost 4 bases and J 4 bases, leaving 16 bases between the germline ends. The germline V gene encodes CDR1 LNHDA and CDR2 SQIVND (reference sequence). CDR3 length: 15 amino acids. CDR3 nucleotides: TGTGCCAGTAGTACAACCGGGACAACACGCTATGGCTACACCTTC. Translating it yields CASSTTGTTRYGYTF.

Details on this clone: Germline is not matched at one junction end, which may reflect a read error. This specimen includes other DNA sequences encoding the same CDR3. The chain recombines TRBV5-1 with TRBJ1-2; 7 nucleotides align to TRBD1. CDR3 length: 13 amino acids. Germline values: CDR1 SGHRS, CDR2 YFSETQ. CDR3 nucleotide sequence: TGCGCTAGCAGCCTCGGGACAGTCTATGGCTACACCTTC. The encoded protein is CASSLGTVYGYTF.

The gene calls are TRBV19 and TRBJ2-2; 11 bases match TRBD1. V shed 6 bases, J shed 7 bases, and the junction held 4 bases outside the gene matches. This CDR3 comprises 14 residues. Germline loops: CDR1 LNHDA, CDR2 SQIVND (reference sequence). The CDR3 reads CASRAGQGVGELFF. The CDR3 DNA follows: TGTGCCAGTAGGGCGGGACAGGGGGTCGGGGAGCTGTTTTTT.

Regarding this clone: Different DNA sequences within this sample yield the same CDR3. The rearrangement joins TRBV7-2 to TRBJ1-1; unclear D gene. The CDR3 runs to 13 residues. Germline CDR1 is SGHTA and CDR2 is FQGNSA. Deletions cut 5 bases from V and 1 base from J, with 8 bases between. CDR3 DNA sequence: TGTGCCAGCAGCCTCGGAGCGAACACTGAAGCTTTCTTT. This sequence encodes CASSLGANTEAFF.

This rearrangement joins TRBV25-1 to TRBJ1-1; 8 nucleotides line up with TRBD1. The V and J ends lost 6 bases and 7 bases, in that order; junction bases with no gene match: 7. CDR1 is MGHDK and CDR2 is SYGVNS in the germline V gene. The CDR3 has 13 residues. The CDR3 here is CASRAAGGGEAFF. In DNA form, the CDR3 reads TGTGCCAGCAGGGCGGCAGGGGGCGGTGAAGCTTTCTTT.

This clone was seen just once. This chain links TRBV18 with TRBJ2-5; 7 nucleotides line up with TRBD1. The CDR3 runs to 14 residues. Germline values: CDR1 KGHSH, CDR2 LQKENI. The junction had 3 bases not matched to a gene; V was cut back by 3 bases and J by 2 bases. The CDR3 protein is CASSPWTGQETQYF. The CDR3 DNA is TGTGCCAGCTCACCCTGGACAGGACAAGAGACCCAGTACTTC.

V is TRBV7-9 and J is TRBJ1-6; D may be TRBD1 (5 bases). The V gene's germline CDR1 is SEHNR and CDR2 FQNEAQ (reference sequence). V lost 5 bases to trimming and J lost 7 bases, with 15 bases between them. This CDR3 region has 15 residues. In DNA form, the CDR3 reads TGTGCCAGCAGCCGTTGGAAGGGGACGAATTCACCCCTCCACTTT. The encoded protein is CASSRWKGTNSPLHF.

A few counts support this clone. V is TRBV6-5 and J is TRBJ1-2; the match to TRBD1 covers 12 bases. V lost 4 bases to trimming and J lost 4 bases; unmatched junction nucleotides: 4. The length of the CDR3 is 15 residues. Germline values: CDR1 MNHEY, CDR2 SVGAGI. The CDR3 sequence: CASSWGQGASYGYTF. The CDR3 DNA follows: TGTGCCAGCAGTTGGGGACAGGGGGCGAGCTATGGCTACACCTTC.

This clone has a single count. The chain links TRBV4-3 to TRBJ1-1, with D possibly being TRBD1 (5 bases). The CDR3 sequence is 15 residues long. The ends were cut back, 3 bases at V and 2 bases at J, with 13 bases in the middle. The germline CDR1 and CDR2 sequences are LGHNA and YSLEER. This CDR3 is CASSHFGGGNTEAFF. The CDR3 DNA follows: TGCGCCAGCAGCCACTTCGGGGGGGGTAACACTGAAGCTTTCTTT.

This clone was seen a handful of times. The chain is built from TRBV7-9 and TRBJ1-5; possible D gene TRBD1, 6 bases. The ends were cut back, 3 bases at V and 6 bases at J, with 18 bases in the middle. The CDR3 extends over 16 amino acids. Germline assignment: CDR1 SEHNR and CDR2 FQNEAQ (reference sequence). The CDR3 bases are TGTGCCAGCAGCTTGGCGGACGGCGCAGGGGCTCAGCCCCAGCATTTT. Encoded protein: CASSLADGAGAQPQHF.

This chain connects TRBV5-1 to TRBJ1-1, with 8 nucleotides matching TRBD1. The germline CDR1 and CDR2 sequences are SGHRS and YFSETQ. This CDR3 comprises 13 residues. Trimming at V came to 2 bases and at J to 7 bases, leaving 4 bases not matched to a gene. The chain's CDR3 is CASSLTDRGEAFF. The DNA of the CDR3 is TGCGCCAGCAGCTTAACTGACAGGGGTGAAGCTTTCTTT. The variable domain in full, completed from reference TRBV5-1 and TRBJ1-1, reads KAGVTQTPRYLIKTRGQQVTLSCSPISGHRSVSWYQQTPGQGLQFLFEYFSETQRNKGNFPGRFSGRQFSNSRSEMNVSTLELGDSALYLCASSLTDRGEAFFGQGTRLTVV.

The J gene is TRBJ1-2, the V gene TRBV7-9, with D maybe TRBD1 (6 bases). Germline CDR1 and CDR2: SEHNR and FQNEAQ (reference sequence). V was clipped by 5 bases and J by 6 bases, with 22 bases between them. The CDR3 consists of 16 residues. This chain's CDR3 is CASSERRQGPSNGYTF. In DNA, the CDR3 is TGTGCCAGCAGCGAGCGGCGGCAGGGGCCCTCAAATGGCTACACCTTC.

The chain joins TRBV15 to TRBJ1-5; D gene uncertain. Germline CDR1 LNHNV, CDR2 YYDKDF (reference sequence). There are 16 residues in the CDR3. Trimming removed 3 bases from V and 5 bases from J, with 17 bases in between. CDR3 sequence: CATSRALGSFYQPQHF. In nucleotides, the CDR3 is TGTGCCACCAGCAGGGCTCTCGGGAGCTTCTATCAGCCCCAGCATTTT.

The gene calls are TRBV28 and TRBJ2-3; TRBD2 matches at 8 bases. Germline loops: CDR1 MDHEN, CDR2 SYDVKM. After removal of 4 bases from V and 7 bases from J, the junction contained 13 bases not matched to a gene. This CDR3 has 16 residues. CDR3 nucleotides: TGTGCCAGCAGTTCCACCGGGACTAGTGATCGGAATACGCAGTATTTT. Translated, it gives CASSSTGTSDRNTQYF.

In this sample, this clone turned up a few times. The genes are TRBV6-1 and TRBJ1-2; TRBD1 aligns across 9 bases. The germline V gene encodes CDR1 MNHNS and CDR2 SASEGT. The CDR3 spans 18 residues. V shed 1 base and J 5 bases; nucleotides not matched to a gene: 14. This chain's CDR3 is CASSEGSPGQGIWYGYTF. The CDR3 nucleotides read TGTGCCAGCAGTGAAGGCTCTCCGGGACAGGGCATTTGGTATGGCTACACCTTC.

This clone was counted between two and nine times. V usage is TRBV2 and J usage is TRBJ2-7; no definite D call. Germline V CDR1 and CDR2: SNHLY, FYNNEI. V lost 4 bases, J lost 6 bases, and 13 bases lay in between. The length of the CDR3 is 13 residues. The CDR3, as DNA: TGTGCCAGCAGTGGGGCCGGGTATGGCGAGCAGTACTTC. This sequence encodes CASSGAGYGEQYF. Complete variable domain (other parts from reference TRBV2 and TRBJ2-7): EPEVTQTPSHQVTQMGQEVILRCVPISNHLYFYWYRQILGQKVEFLVSFYNNEISEKSEIFDDQFSVERPDGSNFTLKIRSTKLEDSAMYFCASSGAGYGEQYFGPGTRLTVT.

The rearrangement uses TRBV7-2 and TRBJ2-5, with 8 bases that match TRBD2. V was pared by 4 bases and J by 5 bases, with 12 bases of the junction left unmatched. The CDR3 has 16 residues. Germline values: CDR1 SGHTA, CDR2 FQGNSA. CDR3 sequence (DNA): TGTGCCAGCAGCTCTTTTACCGGGACTAGTGGCGAGACCCAGTACTTC. Residues: CASSSFTGTSGETQYF.

This chain uses TRBV5-4 with TRBJ2-7; D call uncertain. Trimming removed 0 bases at V and 5 bases at J, with 6 bases between. The CDR3 spans 12 residues. The germline CDR1 and CDR2 sequences are SGHNT and YYREEE (reference sequence). The chain's CDR3 is CASSLASDEQYF. CDR3 bases: TGTGCCAGCAGCTTGGCCTCGGACGAGCAGTACTTC.

The chain links TRBV7-6 to TRBJ1-2; weak D call: TRBD1 (5 bases). Germline V lookup: CDR1 SGHVS, CDR2 FNYEAQ. Between the trimmed V and J ends, which lost 1 base and 4 bases, there was a span of 16 bases. The CDR3 consists of 16 residues. DNA of the CDR3: TGTGCCAGCAGCTTAGGTGCCCGGGGCGCGAGCTATGGCTACACCTTC. This codes for CASSLGARGASYGYTF.

In this sample, this clone turned up once. The chain couples TRBV18 to TRBJ1-1, with 9 bases identical to TRBD1. The CDR3 length is 15 residues. The ends lost 3 bases at V and 0 bases at J; junction bases unmatched: 2. Germline CDR1 is KGHSH and CDR2 is LQKENI. The CDR3: CASSPDRGMNTEAFF. The CDR3 DNA follows: TGTGCCAGCTCACCTGACAGGGGGATGAACACTGAAGCTTTCTTT.

The rearrangement joins TRBV4-1 to TRBJ2-5; D call uncertain. The CDR3 covers 14 residues. Germline CDR1 reads MGHRA; CDR2 reads YSYEKL. The V and J ends lost 3 bases and 5 bases respectively, with 13 bases between them. The CDR3 here is CASSHPPARETQYF. CDR3 coding DNA: TGCGCCAGCAGCCACCCCCCCGCCAGGGAGACCCAGTACTTC.

The J gene is TRBJ1-3, the V gene TRBV7-9, with unresolved D. This CDR3 is built from 15 residues. Germline V gene data show CDR1 as SEHNR and CDR2 as FQNEAQ (reference sequence). V shed 6 bases and J shed 0 bases, with 12 bases lying between them. CDR3 nucleotides: TGTGCCAGCAGAACGGCCCTGTCCTCTGGAAACACCATATATTTT. Protein product: CASRTALSSGNTIYF. The full variable domain, with the rest looked up from reference TRBV7-9 and TRBJ1-3, is DTGVSQNPRHKITKRGQNVTFRCDPISEHNRLYWYRQTLGQGPEFLTYFQNEAQLEKSRLLSDRFSAERPKGSFSTLEIQRTEQGDSAMYLCASRTALSSGNTIYFGEGSWLTVV.